Below, 28 T cell receptor beta chains from the same sample are listed, as sequenced in a study of T cell changes during pregnancy in multiple sclerosis. The assay was immunoSEQ multiplex PCR, and TCRdb's table has in-frame clones only and misses some. Among tens of thousands of clones listed, 92% were seen once. The sample consisted of peripheral blood, taken after pregnancy. Receptors originate from a female donor with multiple sclerosis, enrolled in a pregnancy study.

This sequence joins TRBV6-5 and TRBJ1-6, with unresolved D. Germline assignment: CDR1 MNHEY and CDR2 SVGAGI. V was shortened by 6 bases and J by 8 bases, with 14 bases between the two germline ends. This CDR3 has 14 residues. For the CDR3, the DNA is TGTGCCAGCAGCCGAACTCCGCCGGATTCACCCCTCCACTTT. Translating gives CASSRTPPDSPLHF.

The CDR3 nucleotides read TGCAGCGTCCAGACAGCAAACTACGAGCAGTACTTC. It yields the protein CSVQTANYEQYF. This chain links TRBV29-1 with TRBJ2-7; a possible D gene is TRBD1 (5 bases). CDR3 size: 12 residues. Deletions cut 6 bases from V and 3 bases from J, with 12 bases between. Germline CDR1 reads SQVTM; CDR2 reads ANQGSEA.

The V call is TRBV19, the J call TRBJ1-1; the match to TRBD1 covers 8 bases. The junction had 9 bases not matched to a gene; V was cut back by 3 bases and J by 6 bases. This CDR3 region has 15 residues. Germline V lookup: CDR1 LNHDA, CDR2 SQIVND (reference sequence). CDR3 sequence (DNA): TGTGCCAGTAGTATCAGGACAGGGAGACGCGCTGAAGCTTTCTTT. This codes for CASSIRTGRRAEAFF.

This clone was seen a single time. The DNA for the CDR3 is TGTGCCAGCAGTCCGACTGGACTTAACTACGAGCAGTACTTC. This encodes CASSPTGLNYEQYF. The chain is built from TRBV27 and TRBJ2-7; TRBD2 might be the D (5 bases). The CDR3 contains 14 residues. V lost 5 bases to trimming and J lost 3 bases, with 14 bases between them. Germline V gene data show CDR1 as MNHEY and CDR2 as SMNVEV (reference sequence).

The rearrangement uses TRBV9 and TRBJ2-6, with 7 bases lining up with TRBD1. CDR1 SGDLS and CDR2 YYNGEE come from the germline V gene. The CDR3 is 18 amino acids. Germline trimming cut 4 bases from V and 0 bases from J; bases unmatched to any gene: 10. The CDR3 here is CASSSPRDSVSGANVLTF. CDR3 in DNA: TGTGCCAGCAGCTCTCCCCGGGACAGTGTCTCTGGGGCCAACGTCCTGACTTTC.

The chain employs TRBV5-8 and TRBJ1-2, with 10 bases fitting TRBD1. Trimming took 2 bases from V and 10 from J; bases not matched to a gene: 8. Germline assignment: CDR1 SGHTS and CDR2 YDEGEE. This CDR3 region has 14 residues. CDR3 amino acids: CASSFMGQGLTYTF. The DNA for the CDR3 is TGTGCCAGCAGCTTTATGGGACAGGGGCTCACCTACACCTTC.

The V gene is TRBV21-1, the J gene TRBJ1-5; the table gives TRBD1 as D, unverified against the DNA. TRBV21-1 is shown as a pseudogene. This CDR3 contains 19 residues. CDR3 protein: CASSQGGQVEGSSNQPQHF. CDR3 bases: TGTGCCAGCAGCCAAGGAGGACAGGTGGAAGGGAGTAGCAATCAGCCCCAGCATTTT.

This chain connects TRBV5-6 to TRBJ1-2, with D maybe TRBD1 (5 bases). This CDR3 has 15 residues. Germline CDR1 is SGHDT and CDR2 is YYEEEE. Trimming shortened V by 2 bases and J by 3 bases, and 14 bases separated the two germline ends. The CDR3 is CASSFREGLDYGYTF. The CDR3 DNA reads as TGTGCCAGCAGCTTCAGGGAGGGGCTAGACTATGGCTACACCTTC.

The gene calls are TRBV7-2 and TRBJ2-7; TRBD1 agrees at 7 bases. The CDR3 contains 12 residues. The trim removed 5 bases at V and 6 bases at J, leaving 4 bases unmatched. Germline V gene data show CDR1 as SGHTA and CDR2 as FQGNSA. Here the CDR3 DNA reads TGTGCCAGCAGCGCGACAGGGACCGAGCAGTACTTC. Translation gives CASSATGTEQYF.

The gene calls are TRBV19 and TRBJ1-3; maybe TRBD1 (6 bases). The CDR3 extends over 15 amino acids. Trimming took 8 bases from V and 1 from J, leaving 15 bases between them. Germline V lookup: CDR1 LNHDA, CDR2 SQIVND (reference sequence). Here the CDR3 reads CASADVQGSGNTIYF. Here the CDR3 DNA reads TGTGCCAGTGCAGACGTACAGGGATCTGGAAACACCATATATTTT.

DNA of the CDR3: TGTGCTAGTGGTTTGGTAGTAGCAGGGGGCGCTTCCTACGAGCAGTACTTC. It encodes CASGLVVAGGASYEQYF. This rearrangement joins TRBV12-5 to TRBJ2-7; 8 bases fit TRBD1. The CDR3 runs 17 residues. J was trimmed by 1 base and V by 0 bases; bases with no gene match: 8. Germline values: CDR1 LGHNT, CDR2 FRNRAP.

This sequence joins TRBV6-5 and TRBJ2-7; 11 nucleotides match TRBD1. The J segment lost 3 bases and the V segment lost 5 bases, leaving 6 bases of the junction unmatched. Germline V lookup: CDR1 MNHEY, CDR2 SVGAGI. CDR3 size: 15 residues. Here the CDR3 reads CASSPAGTGGYEQYF. The CDR3 DNA reads TGTGCCAGCAGTCCCGCCGGGACAGGGGGCTACGAGCAGTACTTC.

This chain uses TRBV16 with TRBJ1-2; D call uncertain. Trimming removed 1 base from V and 4 bases from J, with 7 bases in between. This CDR3 comprises 13 residues. Germline lookup yields CDR1 KGHSY and CDR2 FQNENV. The DNA of the CDR3 is TGTGCCAGCAGCCAATTCTTCGGCTATGGCTACACCTTC. Translation gives CASSQFFGYGYTF.

The V gene is TRBV4-3, the J gene TRBJ2-5; D not certain. CDR1 LGHNA and CDR2 YSLEER come from the germline V gene. CDR3 length equals 14 residues. The V gene lost 3 bases and the J gene lost 1 base, with 9 bases spanning the gap. The CDR3 nucleotides read TGCGCCAGCAGCCATAGCCCTCCCCAAGAGACCCAGTACTTC. Protein product: CASSHSPPQETQYF.

A single count supports this clone. The J gene is TRBJ1-2, the V gene TRBV29-1; 9 nucleotides match TRBD1. With V trimmed by 4 bases and J by 3 bases, 6 bases remained unmatched. The germline CDR1 and CDR2 sequences are SQVTM and ANQGSEA. CDR3 length: 14 amino acids. The CDR3 protein is CSVGGQGTYYGYTF. The CDR3, as DNA: TGCAGCGTTGGAGGACAGGGGACTTACTATGGCTACACCTTC.

The genes are TRBV4-2 and TRBJ1-4; TRBD1 matches 9 bases. This CDR3 has 16 amino acids. J lost 7 bases, V lost 0 bases, and 6 bases had no gene match. Germline lookup yields CDR1 LGHNA and CDR2 YNFKEQ. CDR3 residues: CASSQEPGTGSEKLFF. In DNA, the CDR3 is TGTGCCAGCAGCCAAGAGCCCGGGACAGGGAGTGAAAAACTGTTTTTT.

The rearrangement uses TRBV4-3 and TRBJ2-3; 7 bases agree with TRBD1. The CDR3 has 16 residues. J was trimmed by 4 bases and V by 0 bases; bases with no gene match: 7. Germline V CDR1 and CDR2: LGHNA, YSLEER. The CDR3 coding sequence is TGCGCCAGCAGCCAAGATCGGAGCCAGGGGGCAGATACGCAGTATTTT. Residues: CASSQDRSQGADTQYF.

The chain links TRBV7-6 to TRBJ2-5; 7 bases line up with TRBD1. After removal of 4 bases from V and 4 bases from J, the junction contained 3 bases not matched to a gene. CDR1 and CDR2 from the germline V gene are SGHVS and FNYEAQ. The CDR3 totals 13 residues. CDR3 bases: TGTGCCAGCAGCTCTTACAGGGGAGAGACCCAGTACTTC. Amino acids: CASSSYRGETQYF.

This chain connects TRBV30 to TRBJ2-5; 7 positions match TRBD1. The CDR3 runs 13 residues. Germline V gene lookup returns CDR1 GTSNPN and CDR2 SVGIG (reference sequence). Trimming at V came to 1 base and at J to 4 bases, leaving 3 bases not matched to a gene. The CDR3 DNA reads TGTGCCTGGAGTGCTAACAGGGGAGAGACCCAGTACTTC. This codes for CAWSANRGETQYF.

This clone was observed once. This sequence joins TRBV6-1 and TRBJ2-7; D is possibly TRBD1 (5 bases). The CDR3 has 17 residues. V lost 4 bases, J lost 2 bases, and 21 bases lay in between. Germline-derived CDR1 and CDR2 are MNHNS and SASEGT. CDR3 sequence: CASSARGTFRVTYEQYF. For the CDR3, the DNA is TGTGCCAGCAGTGCCAGAGGAACGTTCAGGGTCACCTACGAGCAGTACTTC.

This rearrangement joins TRBV5-1 to TRBJ2-3, with 8 bases matching TRBD1. The germline V gene has CDR1 SGHRS and CDR2 YFSETQ. V trimming: 0 bases; J trimming: 6 bases; junction bases outside the gene matches: 9. There are 16 residues in the CDR3. DNA for the CDR3: TGCGCCAGCAGCTTGGGTTCCCAGGGGGCTTCTGATACGCAGTATTTT. Amino acid sequence: CASSLGSQGASDTQYF.

The chain has TRBV20-1 and TRBJ2-1; no clear D gene. Deletions cut 5 bases from V and 8 bases from J, with 10 bases between. Germline CDR1 reads DFQATT; CDR2 reads SNEGSKA (reference sequence). The CDR3 runs 11 residues. Here the CDR3 reads CSAVPLDEQFF. CDR3 nucleotide sequence: TGCAGTGCTGTCCCTTTAGATGAGCAGTTCTTC.

This sequence joins TRBV6-1 and TRBJ2-1; D may be TRBD2 (5 bases). V gave up 7 bases and J gave up 0 bases, with 10 bases separating them. The CDR3 has 14 residues. Germline CDR1 MNHNS, CDR2 SASEGT. The CDR3 reads CASTSGSSYNEQFF. Written as DNA, the CDR3 is TGTGCCAGCACCTCGGGGAGCTCCTACAATGAGCAGTTCTTC.

With regard to this clone: At one boundary the junction diverges from the germline segment, which might be a read error. The chain is built from TRBV7-2 and TRBJ1-2; unclear D gene. This CDR3 has 13 residues. Germline V gene sequence: CDR1 SGHTA, CDR2 FQGNSA. CDR3 protein: CASSLGKELGYTF. DNA of the CDR3: TGTGCCAGCAGTTTAGGGAAGGAGCTTGGCTACACCTTC.

This sequence joins TRBV11-2 and TRBJ1-6; 11 bases map to TRBD1. This CDR3 is built from 15 residues. CDR1 is SGHAT, CDR2 FQNNGV, per germline. V shed 1 base and J 8 bases; nucleotides not matched to a gene: 1. This CDR3 is CASSLGGQGDSPLHF. In DNA, the CDR3 is TGTGCCAGCAGCTTAGGGGGACAGGGGGATTCACCCCTCCACTTT.

The chain combines TRBV2 with TRBJ1-2, with a possible D match to TRBD1 (5 bases). Trimming cost V 6 bases and J 5 bases, with 16 bases left between them. The germline CDR1 and CDR2 sequences are SNHLY and FYNNEI. The CDR3 consists of 14 residues. The CDR3 loop reads CASRPAGGLYGYTF. The CDR3 nucleotides read TGTGCCAGCAGACCCGCGGGGGGACTGTATGGCTACACCTTC. Variable domain in full (rest from reference TRBV2 and TRBJ1-2): EPEVTQTPSHQVTQMGQEVILRCVPISNHLYFYWYRQILGQKVEFLVSFYNNEISEKSEIFDDQFSVERPDGSNFTLKIRSTKLEDSAMYFCASRPAGGLYGYTFGSGTRLTVV.

The chain is built from TRBV6-5 and TRBJ2-7; 11 bases map to TRBD2. Germline values: CDR1 MNHEY, CDR2 SVGAGI. This CDR3 has 15 residues. V was clipped by 6 bases and J by 3 bases; unmatched bases: 7. The CDR3 DNA follows: TGTGCCAGCAGCCGCGAGGGACTAGCGGACTACGAGCAGTACTTC. Protein sequence: CASSREGLADYEQYF.

In this sample, this clone turned up many times. The gene calls are TRBV13 and TRBJ1-2; D gene unclear. Germline values: CDR1 PRHDT, CDR2 FYEKMQ (reference sequence). Between the trimmed V and J ends, which lost 5 bases and 0 bases, there was a span of 10 bases. This CDR3 is built from 14 residues. The CDR3 spells CASSVRRPNYGYTF. In nucleotides, the CDR3 is TGTGCCAGCAGCGTTCGCAGGCCTAACTATGGCTACACCTTC.